The following is a T cell receptor beta chain sequence with its context. V lost 6 bases and J lost 5, with 22 bases in between. Looked up from germline, CDR1 is DFQATT and CDR2 is SNEGSKA (reference sequence). CDR3 length equals 15 residues. One entry per CDR3 protein, called by TCRdb with MiXCR from the 5' RACE reads. The table records approximately 42,000 distinct CDR3 sequences, 29% of them present only once. The V gene is TRBV20-1, the J gene TRBJ1-1; D not certain. The sequence came from a female donor with breast cancer. The sample comprised memory CD4+ T cells sorted from a lymph node. The sample's subset: memory CD4+ T cells, CD4+CD45RO+CD25-. In nucleotides, the CDR3 is TGCAGTGCCCTCCCACTAGCGGTGGGAGGAACTGAAGCTTTCTTT. Amino acid sequence: CSALPLAVGGTEAFF.